The 24 T cell receptor beta chains given below trace back to one sample, sequenced in a study of blood T cells in healthy people across ages. The second PCR ran roughly 7 to 12 cycles with a sample-barcoded 5' primer and J-beta primers. In TCRdb, the 5' RACE reads were re-called with MiXCR into one record per CDR3 protein. This sample carries 800,000 to 950,000 distinct CDR3 sequences, roughly 35% of them seen once, and the ten largest clones take around 13%. The material sequenced was blood. These receptors were obtained from a man between 18 and 35 years old in good health.

For this clonotype: This may arise from a read error, as a much more abundant clone is one base away. The V and J genes are TRBV7-2 and TRBJ1-4; 7 bases line up with TRBD1. There are 13 residues in the CDR3. Germline V gene lookup returns CDR1 SGHTA and CDR2 FQGNSA. Written as DNA, the CDR3 is TGTGCCAGCAGCTTTTACAGGGGTGAAAAACTGATTTTT. It is translated as CASSFYRGEKLIF. Combining the CDR3 with reference TRBV7-2 and TRBJ1-4 gives the whole variable domain GAGVSQSPSNKVTEKGKDVELRCDPISGHTALYWYRQSLGQGLEFLIYFQGNSAPDKSGLPSDRFSAERTGGSVSTLTIQRTQQEDSAVYLCASSFYRGEKLIFGSGTQLSVL.

The rearrangement links TRBV28 to TRBJ1-2; D gene uncertain. Germline V gene data show CDR1 as MDHEN and CDR2 as SYDVKM. V lost 5 bases and J lost 4, with 14 bases in between. The CDR3 has 14 residues. In DNA, the CDR3 is TGTGCCAGCAGTGGGCGAGGAGGGCCCTATGGCTACACCTTC. Protein: CASSGRGGPYGYTF.

This clonotype was seen ten or more times. The rearrangement uses TRBV20-1 and TRBJ2-1; D unresolved. With 3 bases removed from V and 7 bases from J, the gap between germline ends came to 7 bases. Germline lookup yields CDR1 DFQATT and CDR2 SNEGSKA (reference sequence). CDR3 length equals 11 residues. CDR3 DNA sequence: TGCAGTGCTAGGAAGTCAAATGAGCAGTTCTTC. Amino acid sequence: CSARKSNEQFF.

On this clonotype: This could be a read error, since a much larger clone is one nucleotide away. This chain uses TRBV5-6 with TRBJ2-5, with D tentatively TRBD1 (6 bases). The J call may be wrong; the DNA end is better matched by TRBJ2-1. Germline lookup yields CDR1 SGHDT and CDR2 YYEEEE. The length of the CDR3 is 15 residues. CDR3 nucleotide sequence: TGTGCCAGCAGCTTGGCGGACAGCCTTCAAGAGACCCAGTTCTTC. Its translation: CASSLADSLQETQFF.

For this clonotype: With a much larger clone just one base away, this may be a read error. The rearrangement joins TRBV10-3 to TRBJ2-1, with D tentatively TRBD1 (5 bases). Germline V gene lookup returns CDR1 ENHRY and CDR2 SYGVKD. The CDR3 is 14 amino acids. CDR3 nucleotide sequence: TGTACCATCAGTGAGCAGCAGGGCACGGGTGAGCAGTTCTTC. It is translated as CTISEQQGTGEQFF.

This clonotype appeared many times. This rearrangement joins TRBV12-3 or TRBV12-4 to TRBJ2-5, with a possible D match to TRBD2 (6 bases). This CDR3 is 14 amino acids long. Trimming cost V 4 bases and J 5 bases, with 14 bases left between them. Here the CDR3 reads CASSSGLPGETQYF. In DNA form, the CDR3 reads TGTGCCAGCAGTTCGGGACTGCCTGGGGAGACCCAGTACTTC.

The chain couples TRBV3-1 to TRBJ2-3; D tentatively reads TRBD1 or TRBD2 (5 bases each). Germline-derived CDR1 and CDR2 are LGHDT and YNNKEL (reference sequence). This CDR3 has 17 residues. V lost 1 base to trimming and J lost 2 bases, with 16 bases between them. The DNA of the CDR3 is TGTGCCAGCAGCCAAGTAGGACTGGGGACCCCCACAGATACGCAGTATTTT. This sequence encodes CASSQVGLGTPTDTQYF.

The rearrangement joins TRBV12-3 or TRBV12-4 to TRBJ2-1; possible D gene TRBD2, 5 bases. The CDR3 runs to 14 residues. Trimming left V 3 bases short and J 6 bases short, with 12 bases between. In DNA form, the CDR3 reads TGTGCCAGCAGTTTCAAGACTGCGGGCAATGAGCAGTTCTTC. Its protein is CASSFKTAGNEQFF.

This clonotype was picked up one time. Just one base apart from a much larger clone, this may be a read error. The chain combines TRBV28 with TRBJ2-7; TRBD2 matches at 7 bases. This CDR3 spans 12 amino acids. Looked up from germline, CDR1 is MDHEN and CDR2 is SYDVKM. V lost 5 bases and J lost 3; bases outside the gene matches: 1. The CDR3 sequence is CASSGEGYEQYF. The CDR3 coding sequence is TGTGCCAGCAGTGGGGAGGGCTACGAGCAGTACTTC.

Only a few counts were recorded for this clonotype. The chain has TRBV2 and TRBJ1-1, with D possibly TRBD1 on 6 matching bases. With 5 bases removed from V and 0 bases from J, the gap between germline ends came to 16 bases. The CDR3 is 16 residues long. The germline V gene has CDR1 SNHLY and CDR2 FYNNEI. The CDR3 coding sequence is TGTGCCAGCAGTCAACAGGGATACCAAATGAACACTGAAGCTTTCTTT. Protein product: CASSQQGYQMNTEAFF.

This chain links TRBV12-3 or TRBV12-4 with TRBJ2-7, with D tentatively TRBD1 (6 bases). The germline V and J ends were trimmed by 6 bases and 7 bases, with 16 bases remaining between them. The CDR3 sequence is 13 residues long. CDR3 region: CASSRGSYNEQYF. The CDR3 DNA reads TGTGCCAGCAGCAGGGGATCCTACAATGAGCAGTACTTC.

The table lists this clonotype with a few counts. The rearrangement links TRBV14 to TRBJ2-1, with D unresolved. Deletions cut 2 bases from V and 6 bases from J, with 14 bases between. In germline, CDR1 is SGHDN, CDR2 FVKESK. The CDR3 spans 15 residues. The DNA of the CDR3 is TGTGCCAGCAGCCAATTGACGGGCTGGGGCAATGAGCAGTTCTTC. Translating gives CASSQLTGWGNEQFF.

Of note for this clonotype: Germline is not matched at one junction end, which may reflect a read error. The chain is built from TRBV5-1 and TRBJ2-1; D gene unclear. Germline values: CDR1 SGHRS, CDR2 YFSETQ. CDR3 length: 14 residues. CDR3 bases: TGCGTCAGCACCTGGGCCAGCTCCTACAATGAGCAGTTCTTC. Protein product: CVSTWASSYNEQFF.

V and J are TRBV7-9 and TRBJ2-7, with 7 bases identical to TRBD1. Per germline, CDR1 SEHNR and CDR2 FQNEAQ (reference sequence). This CDR3 spans 15 amino acids. V trimming: 2 bases; J trimming: 5 bases; junction bases outside the gene matches: 9. CDR3: CASSLRGRDSDEQYF. DNA of the CDR3: TGTGCCAGCAGCTTAAGGGGGCGAGATAGCGACGAGCAGTACTTC.

The CDR3 DNA sequence: TGCAGTGCTAGAGGCGCCGCACTAGCGGGGGGGCATACAGATACGCAGTATTTT. It is translated as CSARGAALAGGHTDTQYF. The V call is TRBV20-1, the J call TRBJ2-3; 13 nucleotides match TRBD2. CDR3 length: 18 amino acids. Germline trimming cut 1 base from V and 3 bases from J; bases unmatched to any gene: 10. The germline CDR1 and CDR2 sequences are DFQATT and SNEGSKA (reference sequence).

This clonotype was observed a few times. The chain has TRBV28 and TRBJ2-7; no clear D gene. V was clipped by 4 bases and J by 2 bases, with 15 bases between them. There are 15 residues in the CDR3. Germline lookup yields CDR1 MDHEN and CDR2 SYDVKM. This chain's CDR3 is CASSSPGTYAYEQYF. Here the CDR3 DNA reads TGTGCCAGCAGTTCCCCGGGCACCTACGCCTACGAGCAGTACTTC.

In this sample, this clonotype turned up a few times. V usage is TRBV7-9 and J usage is TRBJ2-3; 7 bases match TRBD1. This CDR3 region has 20 residues. Germline assignment: CDR1 SEHNR and CDR2 FQNEAQ (reference sequence). Trimming cost V 6 bases and J 0 bases; bases outside gene matches: 21. The CDR3 bases are TGTGCCAGCAGGCCCGCTTGGGGGACAGATGAACCCACTAGCACAGATACGCAGTATTTT. Its translation is CASRPAWGTDEPTSTDTQYF.

The genes are TRBV7-8 and TRBJ2-3; 8 bases map to TRBD2. This CDR3 spans 15 amino acids. Germline assignment: CDR1 SGHVS and CDR2 FQNEAQ. J lost 0 bases, V lost 3 bases, and 2 bases had no gene match. The CDR3 DNA sequence: TGTGCCAGCAGCTTCATAGCGGGGAGCACAGATACGCAGTATTTT. Translating gives CASSFIAGSTDTQYF.

This chain connects TRBV6-5 to TRBJ2-3, with D perhaps TRBD1 (6 bases). V was shortened by 6 bases and J by 0 bases, with 13 bases between the two germline ends. This CDR3 is built from 15 residues. Germline V gene data show CDR1 as MNHEY and CDR2 as SVGAGI. CDR3 nucleotides: TGTGCCAGCAGAACCGACAGGAAAAGCACAGATACGCAGTATTTT. It translates to CASRTDRKSTDTQYF.

The table lists this clonotype with a few counts. The chain couples TRBV6-5 to TRBJ2-5; D remains unclear. The CDR3 is 14 residues long. The V end lost 4 bases, the J end lost 5 bases, and 14 bases lay between the germline ends. Germline V CDR1 and CDR2: MNHEY, SVGAGI. Here the CDR3 reads CASSSPGRWETQYF. DNA of the CDR3: TGTGCCAGCAGTTCCCCCGGACGGTGGGAGACCCAGTACTTC.

The V call is TRBV11-3, the J call TRBJ2-2; D possibly matches TRBD1 or TRBD2 (5 bases each). The germline CDR1 and CDR2 sequences are SGHNT and YENEEA. V lost 3 bases, J lost 0 bases, and 14 bases lay in between. The CDR3 consists of 17 residues. CDR3 in amino acids: CASSFGAGPTNTGELFF. In DNA form, the CDR3 reads TGTGCCAGCAGCTTCGGGGCAGGTCCTACGAACACCGGGGAGCTGTTTTTT. The whole variable domain, filled in from reference TRBV11-3 and TRBJ2-2, reads EAGVVQSPRYKIIEKKQPVAFWCNPISGHNTLYWYLQNLGQGPELLIRYENEEAVDDSQLPKDRFSAERLKGVDSTLKIQPAELGDSAVYLCASSFGAGPTNTGELFFGEGSRLTVL.

In the case of this clonotype: A much larger clone differs from this one at a single base, so this may be a read error. This rearrangement joins TRBV7-3 to TRBJ2-3; weak D call: TRBD1 (5 bases). CDR3 size: 13 residues. Trimming took off 5 bases at V and 0 bases at J, with 6 bases between the two ends. Looked up from germline, CDR1 is SGHTA and CDR2 is FQGTGA. CDR3: CASSRQSTDTQYF. Here the CDR3 DNA reads TGTGCCAGCAGCCGACAGAGCACAGATACGCAGTATTTT.

This chain links TRBV7-9 with TRBJ2-1; TRBD1 matches at 10 bases. TRBJ2-7 matches the DNA end more closely, so the J call is doubtful. The CDR3 runs 17 residues. Germline loops: CDR1 SEHNR, CDR2 FQNEAQ (reference sequence). DNA for the CDR3: TGTGCCAGCAGCGCCAATAGCGACAGGGGGCTCTACAATGAGCAGTACTTC. Translated: CASSANSDRGLYNEQYF.

This clonotype was found a few times. The chain links TRBV6-2 or TRBV6-3 to TRBJ1-5; the match to TRBD1 covers 7 bases. Germline lookup yields CDR1 MNHEY and CDR2 SVGEGT. Trimming cost V 6 bases and J 5 bases; bases outside gene matches: 1. The CDR3 is made up of 12 amino acids. The CDR3 reads CASSRGYQPQHF. Written as DNA, the CDR3 is TGTGCCAGCAGCAGGGGGTATCAGCCCCAGCATTTT.